These 30 T cell receptor beta chains originate from one sample sequenced in a study of shared clonotypes between healthy human individuals. The table came from immunoSEQ multiplex PCR; TCRdb's copy has only in-frame clones and leaves some out. The sample carries about 960,000 clones, around three quarters recorded once. The sequencing input was memory CD4+ T cells sorted from blood. Noted subset: CD45RA-negative fraction. These receptors came from a young man in good health.

The chain carries TRBV6-1 and TRBJ2-3; maybe TRBD2 (5 bases). Germline V gives CDR1 MNHNS, CDR2 SASEGT. V was clipped by 0 bases and J by 2 bases, with 15 bases between them. CDR3 length: 17 residues. CDR3 loop: CASSEAALVEATDTQYF. Written as DNA, the CDR3 is TGTGCCAGCAGTGAAGCGGCCCTGGTGGAGGCCACAGATACGCAGTATTTT.

The rearrangement joins TRBV5-1 to TRBJ2-2; D not resolved. V lost 4 bases and J lost 2, with 9 bases in between. The germline V gene has CDR1 SGHRS and CDR2 YFSETQ. CDR3 length: 14 residues. Written as DNA, the CDR3 is TGCGCCAGCAGCGTAAGAGGAAACACCGGGGAGCTGTTTTTT. Translation: CASSVRGNTGELFF.

This chain joins TRBV28 and TRBJ1-6; D is uncertain. There are 12 residues in the CDR3. Germline CDR1 reads MDHEN; CDR2 reads SYDVKM. Trimming stripped 2 bases from V and 12 bases from J, with 8 bases between. The CDR3 bases are TGTGCCAGCAGTTTACCCCAAGTACCCCTCCACTTT. Translation: CASSLPQVPLHF.

J is TRBJ1-1 and V is TRBV19, with TRBD1 matching over 8 bases. V lost 8 bases, J lost 10 bases, and 9 bases stayed unmatched. The germline V gene has CDR1 LNHDA and CDR2 SQIVND (reference sequence). The length of the CDR3 is 12 residues. The CDR3 protein is CASGTGGGIAFF. The CDR3 DNA reads TGTGCCAGTGGAACAGGGGGAGGAATAGCTTTCTTT.

On this clone itself: This CDR3 is also generated by other DNA sequences in the sample. This chain uses TRBV5-1 with TRBJ2-7; 7 bases fit TRBD1. Losses at the gene ends were 0 bases for V and 0 bases for J; bases not matched to a gene: 3. The germline gives CDR1 SGHRS, CDR2 YFSETQ. This CDR3 region has 15 residues. The CDR3 region has the DNA TGCGCCAGCAGCTTGGCCGGGGACAGCTCCTACGAGCAGTACTTC. It codes for CASSLAGDSSYEQYF.

The rearrangement uses TRBV9 and TRBJ2-3; 7 bases are a match to TRBD2. V gave up 3 bases and J gave up 0 bases; unmatched junction bases: 13. CDR3 length: 18 amino acids. The germline CDR1 and CDR2 sequences are SGDLS and YYNGEE. CDR3 DNA: TGTGCCAGCAGCGCCTCCCCCAGCGGGACCTCTAGCACAGATACGCAGTATTTT. Translating gives CASSASPSGTSSTDTQYF.

There are a few counts of this clone. The chain has TRBV19 and TRBJ2-7, with TRBD1 matching over 10 bases. The CDR3 is made up of 16 amino acids. The junction had 9 bases not matched to a gene; V was cut back by 5 bases and J by 2 bases. CDR1 LNHDA and CDR2 SQIVND come from the germline V gene (reference sequence). Here the CDR3 reads CASSPSSGTGAYEQYF. The CDR3 DNA reads as TGTGCCAGTAGTCCGAGTTCCGGGACAGGGGCCTACGAGCAGTACTTC.

This chain connects TRBV5-6 to TRBJ2-7, with D perhaps being TRBD1 or TRBD2 (6 bases each). V shed 4 bases and J shed 2 bases, with 13 bases lying between them. Germline assignment: CDR1 SGHDT and CDR2 YYEEEE. This CDR3 is built from 14 residues. DNA for the CDR3: TGTGCCAGCAGCCGGAGGGGGTGGGCCTACGAGCAGTACTTC. Its protein product is CASSRRGWAYEQYF. The full variable domain, its missing parts supplied by reference TRBV5-6 and TRBJ2-7, is DAGVTQSPTHLIKTRGQQVTLRCSPKSGHDTVSWYQQALGQGPQFIFQYYEEEERQRGNFPDRFSGHQFPNYSSELNVNALLLGDSALYLCASSRRGWAYEQYFGPGTRLTVT.

The chain combines TRBV7-9 with TRBJ1-2; the match to TRBD1 covers 9 bases. Trimming took 7 bases from V and 4 from J; bases not matched to a gene: 13. Germline lookup yields CDR1 SEHNR and CDR2 FQNEAQ (reference sequence). The CDR3 loop spans 16 amino acids. The CDR3 loop reads CASTSRGTGLSYGYTF. Here the CDR3 DNA reads TGTGCCAGCACCTCCCGGGGGACAGGGCTCTCCTATGGCTACACCTTC.

Remarks on this clone: This sample also contains other DNA sequences that code for the same CDR3. The genes are TRBV11-2 and TRBJ1-1; D is possibly TRBD1 (6 bases). The CDR3 consists of 14 residues. Germline CDR1 and CDR2: SGHAT and FQNNGV. V was trimmed by 5 bases and J by 2 bases, leaving 12 bases between them. In DNA form, the CDR3 reads TGTGCCAGCAGCCCCGGACAGAGTAACACTGAAGCTTTCTTT. It translates to CASSPGQSNTEAFF.

As for this clone: A much larger clone lies one base from this, so it may be a read error. This chain connects TRBV6-1 to TRBJ1-1; tentatively, D is TRBD1 (5 bases). The CDR3 sequence is 13 residues long. CDR1 is MNHNS, CDR2 SASEGT, per germline. Trimming took off 6 bases at V and 1 base at J, with 9 bases between the two ends. In DNA, the CDR3 is TGTGCCAGCAGCCTAGACAGGAACACTGAAGCTTTCTTT. It yields the protein CASSLDRNTEAFF.

This rearrangement joins TRBV5-4 to TRBJ2-7, with 7 bases aligning to TRBD2. The CDR3 consists of 13 residues. CDR1 is SGHNT and CDR2 is YYREEE in the germline V gene (reference sequence). Germline trimming cut 2 bases from V and 5 bases from J; bases unmatched to any gene: 4. CDR3 loop: CASSFGAGDEQYF. The CDR3 DNA is TGTGCCAGCAGCTTCGGGGCGGGAGACGAGCAGTACTTC.

The chain is built from TRBV28 and TRBJ1-2; D uncertain. This CDR3 spans 14 amino acids. The germline gives CDR1 MDHEN, CDR2 SYDVKM. Trimming left V 5 bases short and J 0 bases short, with 10 bases between. CDR3 bases: TGTGCCAGCAGTCTACTATTTTCTAACTATGGCTACACCTTC. This translates into CASSLLFSNYGYTF.

The genes are TRBV25-1 and TRBJ1-5; TRBD1 matches 9 bases. V gave up 8 bases and J gave up 5 bases; unmatched junction bases: 10. In germline, CDR1 is MGHDK, CDR2 SYGVNS. This CDR3 contains 15 residues. The CDR3 here is CASSKAGQGDQPQHF. CDR3 nucleotides: TGTGCCAGCTCTAAGGCGGGACAGGGTGATCAGCCCCAGCATTTT.

This chain joins TRBV5-4 and TRBJ2-2; 7 bases match TRBD1. The ends lost 3 bases at V and 0 bases at J; junction bases unmatched: 5. The CDR3 extends over 16 amino acids. The germline V gene has CDR1 SGHNT and CDR2 YYREEE (reference sequence). CDR3 coding DNA: TGTGCCAGCAGCTCCGGACAGGCCGCGAACACCGGGGAGCTGTTTTTT. Amino acid sequence: CASSSGQAANTGELFF.

This clone has a single count. V usage is TRBV10-3 and J usage is TRBJ2-3; tentatively, D is TRBD1 (5 bases). Trimming pared 1 base from V and 0 bases from J, leaving 11 bases between. CDR3 length: 16 amino acids. CDR1 ENHRY and CDR2 SYGVKD come from the germline V gene. Here the CDR3 DNA reads TGTGCCATCAGTGAGTTTCCAGGGCCTAGCACAGATACGCAGTATTTT. Translating gives CAISEFPGPSTDTQYF.

The chain has TRBV29-1 and TRBJ2-5; D gene unclear. V was pared by 4 bases and J by 1 base, with 13 bases between. CDR3 size: 14 residues. Germline loops: CDR1 SQVTM, CDR2 ANQGSEA. CDR3 bases: TGCAGCGTTGTGAGGAGCCTGTCCCAAGAGACCCAGTACTTC. Its protein is CSVVRSLSQETQYF.

This rearrangement joins TRBV23-1 to TRBJ1-5; D remains ambiguous. TRBV23-1 is marked as an open reading frame, function uncertain. The CDR3 is 16 residues long. The V end was cut by 4 bases, the J end by 0 bases, with 13 bases between. CDR3 protein: CASSLIPGDSNQPQHF. CDR3 sequence (DNA): TGCGCCAGCAGTCTAATCCCAGGAGATAGCAATCAGCCCCAGCATTTT.

The rearrangement joins TRBV5-1 to TRBJ2-1, with 7 bases that match TRBD1. The trim removed 2 bases at V and 6 bases at J, leaving 8 bases unmatched. CDR1 is SGHRS, CDR2 YFSETQ, per germline. The CDR3 runs 15 residues. CDR3 in DNA: TGCGCCAGCAGCTTTACGTCAGGGGGTTCCAATGAGCAGTTCTTC. This gives the protein CASSFTSGGSNEQFF.

V and J are TRBV9 and TRBJ2-1; 10 nucleotides match TRBD1. After removal of 2 bases from V and 8 bases from J, the junction contained 1 base not matched to a gene. Germline V lookup: CDR1 SGDLS, CDR2 YYNGEE. This CDR3 is 13 amino acids long. The CDR3 sequence is CASSVGTGDEQFF. CDR3 sequence (DNA): TGTGCCAGCAGCGTCGGGACAGGGGATGAGCAGTTCTTC.

The sample holds a few counts of this clone. This chain joins TRBV19 and TRBJ2-6; 10 bases line up with TRBD1. The V and J ends lost 4 bases and 6 bases, in that order; junction bases with no gene match: 3. CDR1 and CDR2 (germline): LNHDA, SQIVND (reference sequence). The CDR3 is 15 residues long. The CDR3: CASSRGTGAANVLTF. CDR3 DNA sequence: TGTGCCAGTAGTAGAGGGACAGGGGCGGCCAACGTCCTGACTTTC.

This chain links TRBV19 with TRBJ2-3; perhaps TRBD1 as D (6 bases). The CDR3 is made up of 16 amino acids. V was shortened by 9 bases and J by 1 base, with 20 bases between the two germline ends. Germline lookup yields CDR1 LNHDA and CDR2 SQIVND (reference sequence). The chain's CDR3 is CARQGSGPMRTDTQYF. In DNA form, the CDR3 reads TGTGCCAGGCAGGGGTCGGGTCCTATGCGCACAGATACGCAGTATTTT.

About this clone itself: The same CDR3 arises from other DNA sequences in this sample as well. V is TRBV11-2 and J is TRBJ1-1; 7 bases agree with TRBD1. V lost 0 bases, J lost 4 bases, and 5 bases stayed unmatched. CDR1 SGHAT and CDR2 FQNNGV come from the germline V gene. This CDR3 contains 15 residues. CDR3 loop: CASSLEGGVSTEAFF. CDR3 nucleotides: TGTGCCAGCAGCTTAGAAGGGGGCGTCAGCACTGAAGCTTTCTTT.

This chain links TRBV2 with TRBJ2-5; D ambiguous. Germline V gives CDR1 SNHLY, CDR2 FYNNEI. V lost 8 bases to trimming and J lost 3 bases, with 22 bases between them. This CDR3 is 16 amino acids long. The CDR3 bases are TGTGCCAGCTCGACACCCTCCGCCGCTAGGGAAGAGACCCAGTACTTC. Its protein is CASSTPSAAREETQYF.

As for this clone: Other DNA sequences from this sample encode an identical CDR3 as well. The gene calls are TRBV5-6 and TRBJ2-3; D not resolved. CDR3 length: 13 residues. The V end lost 4 bases, the J end lost 0 bases, and 6 bases lay between the germline ends. In germline, CDR1 is SGHDT, CDR2 YYEEEE. CDR3 sequence (DNA): TGTGCCAGCAGCCCTACCAGCACAGATACGCAGTATTTT. Translating it yields CASSPTSTDTQYF.

The chain recombines TRBV30 with TRBJ1-1, with D uncertain. This CDR3 is 14 amino acids long. Germline V gene data show CDR1 as GTSNPN and CDR2 as SVGIG (reference sequence). Trimming left V 3 bases short and J 2 bases short, with 13 bases between. The CDR3 DNA reads TGTGCCTGGAGGTCCCTGGGAACTAACACTGAAGCTTTCTTT. Protein sequence: CAWRSLGTNTEAFF.

The chain uses TRBV7-9 and TRBJ1-4; D unresolved. Deletions cut 1 base from V and 5 bases from J, with 11 bases between. Germline V lookup: CDR1 SEHNR, CDR2 FQNEAQ (reference sequence). The CDR3 spans 15 residues. The CDR3 DNA reads TGTGCCAGCAGCTTAGGCGGACTGAACAATGAAAAACTGTTTTTT. Its translation: CASSLGGLNNEKLFF.

As regards this clone: A much larger clone differs by one base, so this may be a read error. The chain carries TRBV5-4 and TRBJ2-1; 11 bases agree with TRBD2. The germline V gene encodes CDR1 SGHNT and CDR2 YYREEE (reference sequence). The CDR3 length is 15 residues. With V trimmed by 4 bases and J by 2 bases, 2 bases remained unmatched. CDR3 in DNA: TGTGCCAGCAGCCCGGGACTAGCGGCCTACAATGAGCAGTTCTTC. Translating gives CASSPGLAAYNEQFF.

The chain joins TRBV18 to TRBJ2-7, with TRBD2 matching over 11 bases. CDR1 and CDR2 from the germline V gene are KGHSH and LQKENI. After removal of 0 bases from V and 5 bases from J, the junction contained 3 bases not matched to a gene. The CDR3 is 15 residues long. CDR3 DNA sequence: TGTGCCAGCTCACCACCGGGGACTAGCGGAAACGAGCAGTACTTC. As protein: CASSPPGTSGNEQYF.

The gene calls are TRBV6-1 and TRBJ2-3; maybe TRBD2 (5 bases). The CDR3 consists of 15 residues. Trimming shortened V by 6 bases and J by 2 bases, and 15 bases separated the two germline ends. Germline V gives CDR1 MNHNS, CDR2 SASEGT. DNA for the CDR3: TGTGCCAGCAGCCCACTAGATAAATTCACAGATACGCAGTATTTT. It translates to CASSPLDKFTDTQYF.